This is a list of T cell receptor beta chains from one sample in a study of blood T cell repertoires in COVID-19. The table came from immunoSEQ multiplex PCR; TCRdb's copy has only in-frame clones and leaves some out. The sample consists of 250,000 or so clones, approximately 90% of them appearing once. Sequenced: peripheral blood. These receptors all stem from a young man with COVID-19, enrolled during active disease. Each CDR3 is given without its conserved first and last residue. A D gene is named only where the DNA matches it firmly.

>TRBJ2-5|TRBD2|TRBV7-6|16
ASSLGTSGRPYQETQY
>TRBJ1-5|.|TRBV28|13
ASSVQGFGNQPQH
>TRBJ2-7|.|TRBV18|13
ASSPSGLRFYEQY
>TRBJ1-2|.|TRBV19|14
ASSIFPRWGSYGYT
>TRBJ1-6|.|TRBV6-5|10
ASSQTGSPLH
>TRBJ2-7|.|TRBV19|11
ASSMASSYEQY
>TRBJ1-6|TRBD1|TRBV7-3|12
ASSSTGGRSPLH
>TRBJ1-5|.|TRBV30|11
AWSRDSNQPQH
>TRBJ1-4|.|TRBV6-5|13
ASRLYEDSNEKLF
>TRBJ1-2|.|TRBV7-9|10
ASSQEEYGYT
>TRBJ2-1|.|TRBV27|13
ASSLSVSSYNEQF
>TRBJ1-2|.|TRBV6-5|11
ASSYEGVYGYT
>TRBJ2-3|TRBD2|TRBV19|16
ASSPGLAGGYGADTQY
>TRBJ2-3|.|TRBV10-3|12
ATAGAVGGDTQY
>TRBJ2-7|TRBD1|TRBV7-2|13
ASSLRETGTYEQY
>TRBJ2-7|TRBD1|TRBV28|13
ASTLAGTGVYEQY
>TRBJ2-2|TRBD2|TRBV5-4|17
ASSLPPGSSSGNTGELF
>TRBJ1-2|TRBD1|TRBV6-1|11
AASDRDSVGYT
>TRBJ1-1|.|TRBV27|16
ASLHPPPPGGQNTEAF
>TRBJ1-1|.|TRBV5-5|13
ASSLDPGGYTEAF
>TRBJ1-1|.|TRBV14|13
ASSHFRVMNTEAF
>TRBJ1-2|TRBD1|TRBV24-1|15
ATSDLQRTGGKYGYT
>TRBJ1-4|.|TRBV29-1|11
SVPTADNEKLF
>TRBJ2-7|TRBD2|TRBV20-1|9
SHRGVYEQY
>TRBJ1-2|TRBD1|TRBV6-5|11
ASSWTGYYGYT
>TRBJ1-1|.|TRBV2|11
ASRRDLGTEAF
>TRBJ2-7|.|TRBV7-2|12
ASSPQGSSYEQY
>TRBJ2-3|TRBD1|TRBV18|14
ASSPPGTGVTDTQY
>TRBJ2-3|TRBD1|TRBV24-1|15
ATSDPPGQGTTDTQY
>TRBJ1-1|TRBD1|TRBV5-6|12
ASSLDRGGTEAF
>TRBJ1-4|TRBD1|TRBV3-1/TRBV3-2|19
ASSQDFGGRDRHMIRSLME
>TRBJ2-5|TRBD2|TRBV18|13
ASSPDASGRETQY
>TRBJ2-1|TRBD1|TRBV10-3|13
AISASGTDYIGQF
>TRBJ2-1|TRBD1|TRBV2|11
ASSVGTEVGQF
>TRBJ1-4|.|TRBV10-3|12
ATQPTGFYEKLF
>TRBJ1-1|.|TRBV7-2|11
ASSLGEGSSPS
>TRBJ1-2|TRBD1|TRBV5-4|14
ASSLDEGARVYGYT
>TRBJ2-3|TRBD2|TRBV3-1/TRBV3-2|14
ASSLSTGGLGDTQY
>TRBJ2-1|TRBD2|TRBV5-1|13
ASSPRTRGYNEQF
>TRBJ2-7|.|TRBV7-2|12
ASRRRGGSYEQY
>TRBJ1-4|.|TRBV30|13
AWRYGDRANEKLF